These 24 T cell receptor beta chains were all obtained from the same sample, sequenced in a study of T cell repertoires in cytomegalovirus infection. TCRdb reprocessed the reads via MiXCR and lists one record per CDR3 protein. The sample holds 100,000 to 150,000 distinct CDR3 sequences, roughly 32% seen once. The antigens these receptors bind are not known. Sequenced here: CD8+ T cells from cultured PBMCs, sampled from culture after CMV antigen stimulation. The receptors here all came from a human donor in good health (CMV status not recorded). Some clones in this sample may be carry-over from other donors' samples.

This clonotype was detected only a few times. The chain employs TRBV7-6 and TRBJ2-1; TRBD2 aligns across 8 bases. V dropped 5 bases and J dropped 2; count of bases not matched to a gene: 2. Germline V gives CDR1 SGHVS, CDR2 FNYEAQ. The CDR3 contains 14 residues. The CDR3 sequence is CASSTGGAYNEQFF. The CDR3 DNA reads as TGTGCCAGCAGCACCGGGGGGGCCTACAATGAGCAGTTCTTC.

The rearrangement joins TRBV11-3 to TRBJ2-3, with TRBD1 matching 9 bases. The V gene's germline CDR1 is SGHNT and CDR2 YENEEA. The CDR3 length is 15 residues. V trimming: 5 bases; J trimming: 3 bases; junction bases outside the gene matches: 6. The CDR3 sequence: CASSPGDRATDTQYF. The CDR3 nucleotides read TGTGCCAGCAGCCCCGGGGACAGGGCTACAGATACGCAGTATTTT.

This chain links TRBV12-3 or TRBV12-4 with TRBJ1-2; D remains unclear. Trimming cost V 5 bases and J 10 bases, with 20 bases left between them. The CDR3 covers 14 residues. The CDR3 protein is CASSPTPVGVDYTF. For the CDR3, the DNA is TGTGCCAGCAGTCCTACCCCCGTCGGAGTCGACTACACCTTC.

The chain has TRBV20-1 and TRBJ1-2; TRBD1 matches at 11 bases. V shed 5 bases and J 6 bases; nucleotides not matched to a gene: 14. The V gene's germline CDR1 is DFQATT and CDR2 SNEGSKA (reference sequence). The CDR3 spans 16 residues. The CDR3 here is CSAARTGGSRRNGYTF. CDR3 nucleotide sequence: TGCAGTGCTGCCCGGACAGGGGGCTCCCGGCGCAATGGCTACACCTTC.

V gene TRBV7-6 combines with J gene TRBJ2-7; no clear D gene. Trimming stripped 5 bases from V and 1 base from J, with 21 bases between. CDR1 is SGHVS and CDR2 is FNYEAQ in the germline V gene. CDR3 length: 17 amino acids. The CDR3 region has the DNA TGTGCCAGCAGCCCCCCCCTGGGTGTAGGTTGGTCCTACGAGCAGTACTTC. Translated: CASSPPLGVGWSYEQYF.

The chain links TRBV28 to TRBJ1-5; D not certain. Germline CDR1 and CDR2: MDHEN and SYDVKM. Trimming took off 2 bases at V and 3 bases at J, with 5 bases between the two ends. The CDR3 is made up of 13 amino acids. The CDR3 loop is CASSLTINQPQHF. The CDR3 coding sequence is TGTGCCAGCAGTTTAACCATCAATCAGCCCCAGCATTTT. Full variable domain (outside the CDR3, taken from reference TRBV28 and TRBJ1-5): DVKVTQSSRYLVKRTGEKVFLECVQDMDHENMFWYRQDPGLGLRLIYFSYDVKMKEKGDIPEGYSVSREKKERFSLILESASTNQTSMYLCASSLTINQPQHFGDGTRLSIL.

Here the CDR3 DNA reads TGTGCCAGCAGTTCACTAACGTTGGGGGCTGACACCGGGGAGCTGTTTTTT. Protein: CASSSLTLGADTGELFF. The chain carries TRBV6-6 and TRBJ2-2; a possible D gene is TRBD1 (6 bases). The CDR3 sequence is 17 residues long. Trimming removed 4 bases at V and 3 bases at J, with 18 bases between. The V gene's germline CDR1 is MNHNY and CDR2 SVGAGI (reference sequence).

This sequence joins TRBV20-1 and TRBJ2-1, with 7 bases fitting TRBD2. The trim removed 0 bases at V and 5 bases at J, leaving 7 bases unmatched. The V gene's germline CDR1 is DFQATT and CDR2 SNEGSKA (reference sequence). The CDR3 has 15 amino acids. Written as DNA, the CDR3 is TGCAGTGCTAGAGATATGCAGCGGGGCAACAATGAGCAGTTCTTC. Amino acid sequence: CSARDMQRGNNEQFF.

The chain has TRBV7-8 and TRBJ2-7; perhaps D is TRBD1 or TRBD2 (6 bases each). The CDR3 loop spans 14 amino acids. Germline lookup yields CDR1 SGHVS and CDR2 FQNEAQ. Trimming cost V 3 bases and J 3 bases, with 12 bases left between them. In nucleotides, the CDR3 is TGTGCCAGCAGCTTGGGAAGGGGGGACTACGAGCAGTACTTC. This gives the protein CASSLGRGDYEQYF.

This clonotype has a handful of counts. The chain links TRBV7-9 to TRBJ2-1; D perhaps matches TRBD1 (5 bases). V was clipped by 5 bases and J by 3 bases, with 11 bases between them. The CDR3 loop spans 14 amino acids. Germline values: CDR1 SEHNR, CDR2 FQNEAQ (reference sequence). The chain's CDR3 is CASSKVGHYNEQFF. The CDR3 coding sequence is TGTGCCAGCAGCAAGGTGGGGCACTACAATGAGCAGTTCTTC.

This rearrangement joins TRBV28 to TRBJ1-5; D is unresolved. V dropped 5 bases and J dropped 9 bases, with 11 bases sitting between them. This CDR3 region has 12 residues. The germline V gene has CDR1 MDHEN and CDR2 SYDVKM. The DNA of the CDR3 is TGTGCCAGCAGTCCAAGAATGCGGCCCCAGCATTTT. This sequence encodes CASSPRMRPQHF.

The sample holds a few counts of this clonotype. V usage is TRBV27 and J usage is TRBJ1-1; D call uncertain. This CDR3 has 11 residues. The V and J ends lost 8 bases and 1 base respectively, with 5 bases between them. In germline, CDR1 is MNHEY, CDR2 SMNVEV (reference sequence). The chain's CDR3 is CASQRNTEAFF. DNA for the CDR3: TGTGCCAGCCAAAGGAACACTGAAGCTTTCTTT.

There are a few counts of this clonotype. The rearrangement links TRBV6-6 to TRBJ2-5; D remains ambiguous. V was pared by 0 bases and J by 2 bases, with 7 bases between. The CDR3 spans 14 residues. CDR1 and CDR2 from the germline V gene are MNHNY and SVGAGI (reference sequence). CDR3 sequence: CASSYSPEQETQYF. Here the CDR3 DNA reads TGTGCCAGCAGTTACTCCCCAGAACAAGAGACCCAGTACTTC.

The chain employs TRBV2 and TRBJ2-3, with D tentatively TRBD2 (7 bases). The germline V and J ends were trimmed by 8 bases and 4 bases, with 16 bases remaining between them. This CDR3 has 14 amino acids. The V gene's germline CDR1 is SNHLY and CDR2 FYNNEI. CDR3 loop: CASGMGGGPDTQYF. In nucleotides, the CDR3 is TGTGCCAGCGGGATGGGAGGGGGGCCAGATACGCAGTATTTT.

Only a few counts were recorded for this clonotype. The chain carries TRBV6-2 or TRBV6-3 and TRBJ2-3; the D is unclear. The germline V gene encodes CDR1 MNHEY and CDR2 SVGEGT. There are 16 residues in the CDR3. Trimming removed 0 bases from V and 2 bases from J, with 12 bases in between. The CDR3 nucleotides read TGTGCCAGCAGTTACTCGATCGTCGAGGACACAGATACGCAGTATTTT. Translated: CASSYSIVEDTDTQYF.

The CDR3 is CAIRGVLDTGELFF. CDR3 nucleotides: TGTGCCATCAGAGGGGTATTGGACACCGGGGAGCTGTTTTTT. This sequence joins TRBV10-3 and TRBJ2-2; D perhaps matches TRBD1 (5 bases). The CDR3 loop spans 14 amino acids. The germline CDR1 and CDR2 sequences are ENHRY and SYGVKD. V lost 6 bases to trimming and J lost 3 bases, with 11 bases between them.

This clonotype was counted between two and nine times. The chain uses TRBV7-2 and TRBJ2-7, with TRBD1 matching over 10 bases. Germline V gene data show CDR1 as SGHTA and CDR2 as FQGNSA. After removal of 1 base from V and 6 bases from J, the junction contained 9 bases not matched to a gene. The CDR3 runs to 16 residues. The DNA of the CDR3 is TGTGCCAGCAGCTTAGGATGGGGACAGGGGCCCTCCGAGCAGTACTTC. Protein product: CASSLGWGQGPSEQYF.

The J gene is TRBJ2-4, the V gene TRBV6-1; possibly TRBD1 or TRBD2 for D (5 bases each). This CDR3 spans 15 amino acids. The germline gives CDR1 MNHNS, CDR2 SASEGT. Trimming took 6 bases from V and 8 from J, leaving 20 bases between them. CDR3 protein: CASRPSVAGTDIQYF. CDR3 nucleotide sequence: TGTGCCAGCAGGCCCAGTGTGGCAGGGACGGACATTCAGTACTTC.

This chain links TRBV6-1 with TRBJ2-7; D call uncertain. The CDR3 runs to 14 residues. V was pared by 4 bases and J by 6 bases, with 16 bases between. Germline CDR1 MNHNS, CDR2 SASEGT. CDR3: CASSVVTLYGEQYF. The CDR3, as DNA: TGTGCCAGCAGTGTGGTCACCCTTTACGGCGAGCAGTACTTC.

This clonotype appeared a few times. The rearrangement uses TRBV7-8 and TRBJ2-5; 12 nucleotides align to TRBD2. CDR1 is SGHVS and CDR2 is FQNEAQ in the germline V gene. The CDR3 spans 17 residues. The junction had 9 bases not matched to a gene; V was cut back by 3 bases and J by 4 bases. CDR3 nucleotide sequence: TGTGCCAGCAGCTTTAGTAAGACTAGCGGGGGCATAGAGACCCAGTACTTC. It yields the protein CASSFSKTSGGIETQYF. The whole variable domain, filled in from reference TRBV7-8 and TRBJ2-5, reads GAGVSQSPRYKVAKRGQDVALRCDPISGHVSLFWYQQALGQGPEFLTYFQNEAQLDKSGLPSDRFFAERPEGSVSTLKIQRTQQEDSAVYLCASSFSKTSGGIETQYFGPGTRLLVL.

This clonotype was seen many times. The chain links TRBV5-1 to TRBJ2-7; a possible D gene is TRBD2 (5 bases). Germline V gene lookup returns CDR1 SGHRS and CDR2 YFSETQ. The CDR3 totals 13 residues. V dropped 0 bases and J dropped 4 bases, with 8 bases sitting between them. DNA for the CDR3: TGCGCCAGCAGCTTGGCAACTAGTTACGAGCAGTACTTC. Amino acid sequence: CASSLATSYEQYF.

This clonotype was seen a few times. V usage is TRBV4-1 and J usage is TRBJ2-2, with a weak D call TRBD1 (6 bases). The CDR3 extends over 17 amino acids. Germline V gives CDR1 MGHRA, CDR2 YSYEKL. The germline V and J ends were trimmed by 0 bases and 5 bases, with 16 bases remaining between them. The CDR3 nucleotides read TGCGCCAGCAGCCAAGATCCCCAGCAGGGGAGAACCGGGGAGCTGTTTTTT. It specifies CASSQDPQQGRTGELFF.

The chain combines TRBV20-1 with TRBJ1-1, with 8 nucleotides matching TRBD1. Germline assignment: CDR1 DFQATT and CDR2 SNEGSKA (reference sequence). V trimming: 5 bases; J trimming: 1 base; junction bases outside the gene matches: 12. The CDR3 length is 16 residues. The CDR3 protein is CSALGAGGQRNTEAFF. CDR3 DNA: TGCAGTGCTCTAGGGGCAGGGGGCCAACGGAACACTGAAGCTTTCTTT.

This clonotype was counted ten times or more. V usage is TRBV7-9 and J usage is TRBJ1-1; a weak D match, TRBD1 (6 bases). The length of the CDR3 is 16 residues. Germline values: CDR1 SEHNR, CDR2 FQNEAQ (reference sequence). Trimming removed 5 bases from V and 0 bases from J, with 16 bases in between. DNA for the CDR3: TGTGCCAGCAGCCCGGGGGTCGGGGGGCTGAACACTGAAGCTTTCTTT. Translation: CASSPGVGGLNTEAFF.